The 10 T cell receptor beta chains listed next were all sequenced from one sample in a study of shared clonotypes between healthy human individuals. Repertoires were generated with immunoSEQ multiplex PCR, while TCRdb's copy carries only in-frame clones and drops some. Counted here are a few million clones, 90% to 95% occurring once; the ten biggest clones make up approximately 1.7%. It was CD45RO-negative cells, positively selected for CCR7, that made up naive CD8 cells, with terminally differentiated effector memory CD45RA+ cells excluded. The material sequenced was naive CD8+ T cells from PBMCs. All receptors come from a man aged 18 to 35 in good health. Some clones in this sample may be carry-over from other donors' samples.

The chain combines TRBV5-1 with TRBJ1-2; the D gene is possibly TRBD1 (5 bases). The CDR3 consists of 14 residues. CDR1 is SGHRS and CDR2 is YFSETQ in the germline V gene. Trimming stripped 0 bases from V and 8 bases from J, with 14 bases between. CDR3: CASSLVAGKRGYTF. CDR3 DNA: TGCGCCAGCAGCTTGGTGGCAGGGAAGCGGGGCTACACCTTC.

This chain uses TRBV7-9 with TRBJ1-2; D is perhaps TRBD1 (6 bases). The CDR3 contains 16 residues. Per germline, CDR1 SEHNR and CDR2 FQNEAQ (reference sequence). V was clipped by 5 bases and J by 2 bases, with 18 bases between them. The CDR3 region has the DNA TGTGCCAGCAGCCCGAGGACAGACCACCCCAACTATGGCTACACCTTC. Translation: CASSPRTDHPNYGYTF.

The sample holds one count of this clone. The CDR3 loop reads CASSVGGARTYNEQFF. The CDR3 DNA reads TGTGCCAGCAGCGTAGGGGGGGCGCGTACCTACAATGAGCAGTTCTTC. The rearrangement links TRBV9 to TRBJ2-1; the D call may be TRBD1 or TRBD2 (6 bases each). The CDR3 sequence is 16 residues long. Trimming left V 0 bases short and J 2 bases short, with 12 bases between. The germline CDR1 and CDR2 sequences are SGDLS and YYNGEE.

Comments on this clone: A clone one base away is much larger, so this may be a read error. The genes are TRBV7-6 and TRBJ2-3; D not resolved. The CDR3 has 13 residues. V lost 1 base to trimming and J lost 2 bases, with 4 bases between them. The V gene's germline CDR1 is SGHVS and CDR2 FNYEAQ. This chain's CDR3 is CASSLGDTDTQYF. CDR3 nucleotides: TGTGCCAGCAGCTTAGGGGACACAGATACGCAGTATTTT.

This chain connects TRBV27 to TRBJ1-2; no firm D call. The germline V gene has CDR1 MNHEY and CDR2 SMNVEV (reference sequence). Trimming pared 0 bases from V and 4 bases from J, leaving 6 bases between. The CDR3 has 13 amino acids. CDR3 residues: CASSLSVAYGYTF. CDR3 coding DNA: TGTGCCAGCAGTTTATCCGTGGCCTATGGCTACACCTTC.

This chain uses TRBV6-1 with TRBJ2-1, with a tentative D call TRBD1 (5 bases). The CDR3 runs 16 residues. Germline V CDR1 and CDR2: MNHNS, SASEGT. V shed 2 bases and J shed 5 bases, with 16 bases lying between them. CDR3 sequence: CASSEWGLVPNNEQFF. The DNA of the CDR3 is TGTGCCAGCAGTGAATGGGGCCTTGTCCCAAACAATGAGCAGTTCTTC.

As for this clone: Additional DNA sequences in this sample encode the identical CDR3. The chain couples TRBV7-9 to TRBJ2-1, with TRBD2 identical over 10 bases. Germline-derived CDR1 and CDR2 are SEHNR and FQNEAQ (reference sequence). There are 15 residues in the CDR3. With V trimmed by 1 base and J by 5 bases, 2 bases remained unmatched. CDR3 sequence (DNA): TGTGCCAGCAGCTTAGTAGCGGGAGGCCACAATGAGCAGTTCTTC. Translation gives CASSLVAGGHNEQFF. Filled out from reference TRBV7-9 and TRBJ2-1, the complete variable domain reads DTGVSQNPRHKITKRGQNVTFRCDPISEHNRLYWYRQTLGQGPEFLTYFQNEAQLEKSRLLSDRFSAERPKGSFSTLEIQRTEQGDSAMYLCASSLVAGGHNEQFFGPGTRLTVL.

The V gene is TRBV25-1, the J gene TRBJ1-4, with D possibly TRBD1 on 5 matching bases. The CDR3 has 14 amino acids. V gave up 2 bases and J gave up 6 bases, with 10 bases separating them. Germline loops: CDR1 MGHDK, CDR2 SYGVNS. CDR3 region: CASSEVGHYEKLFF. DNA for the CDR3: TGTGCCAGCAGTGAAGTCGGACACTATGAAAAACTGTTTTTT.

The rearrangement uses TRBV4-3 and TRBJ2-1, with 9 bases identical to TRBD2. CDR1 and CDR2 (germline): LGHNA, YSLEER. The CDR3 runs to 15 residues. Trimming at V came to 4 bases and at J to 10 bases, leaving 11 bases not matched to a gene. CDR3 region: CASSRIPGLAGEQFF. The CDR3 DNA follows: TGCGCCAGCAGCCGAATCCCGGGACTAGCTGGGGAGCAGTTCTTC.

V gene TRBV7-2 combines with J gene TRBJ2-7; D is ambiguous. This CDR3 has 16 amino acids. Germline values: CDR1 SGHTA, CDR2 FQGNSA. The ends were cut back, 2 bases at V and 1 base at J, with 15 bases in the middle. DNA of the CDR3: TGTGCCAGCAGCTTATCGCGCAGAGGCAGTTCCTACGAGCAGTACTTC. Translation: CASSLSRRGSSYEQYF.